The entry that follows covers one T cell receptor beta chain sequence. First-strand cDNA used TRAV- and TRBV-specific primers, covering alpha and beta chains. A roughly 20-cycle PCR with a constant-region primer and V-primer adapter amplified TCRs. TCRdb ran MiXCR on the reads and lists one entry per CDR3 protein. The sample lists tens of thousands of distinct CDR3 sequences; less than 40% were seen once. The sample comes from a study of low-dose radiotherapy and immunotherapy resistance in tumors. Study-level information: Individuals in Cohort 2 had 1 Gy per fraction every two weeks, adding up to 13 Gy over 26 weeks. Cyclophosphamide was given intravenously at 200 mg/m2 every two weeks, and each dose came one day before radiation and immunotherapy.

Noted time point: before trial treatment. Donors were dosed with nivolumab and ipilimumab; they also received aspirin, low-dose cyclophosphamide and low-dose radiotherapy. The CDR3 is made up of 16 amino acids. The germline gives CDR1 SGHDN, CDR2 FVKESK. J was trimmed by 3 bases and V by 4 bases; bases with no gene match: 11. The sequencing here drew on PBMCs, taken before treatment. This sequence originates from a male donor with gallbladder cancer. The genes are TRBV14 and TRBJ2-7; 8 positions agree with TRBD1. CDR3 DNA: TGTGCCAGCAGCCCATCCGCCGGGACAGGAAGCTACGAGCAGTACTTC. Amino acid sequence: CASSPSAGTGSYEQYF.